This TCR beta chain was documented in a study of cytomegalovirus exposure and HLA in healthy donors. At the level of the study: Unique TCRs numbering about 85 million, obtained from HLA-typed donors, made up an early data release.

13 Jbeta primers and 60 Vbeta primers were used for the PCR. Sequencing used immunoSEQ multiplex PCR; TCRdb keeps in-frame clones, though not all of them. The sample includes fewer than 250,000 clones, around 85% of them seen just once. Donors consisted of healthy bone marrow donors. This CDR3 has 14 amino acids. Trimming took 8 bases from V and 6 from J, leaving 17 bases between them. The germline V gene encodes CDR1 LNHDA and CDR2 SQIVND (reference sequence). The chain joins TRBV19 to TRBJ2-1; no reliable D call. The TCR originated in a girl aged 2 to 9 in good health and CMV-seronegative. Material: PBMCs. The CDR3 reads CASSRPARSNEQFF. The CDR3, as DNA: TGTGCCAGTTCGAGACCGGCTCGGAGCAATGAGCAGTTCTTC.